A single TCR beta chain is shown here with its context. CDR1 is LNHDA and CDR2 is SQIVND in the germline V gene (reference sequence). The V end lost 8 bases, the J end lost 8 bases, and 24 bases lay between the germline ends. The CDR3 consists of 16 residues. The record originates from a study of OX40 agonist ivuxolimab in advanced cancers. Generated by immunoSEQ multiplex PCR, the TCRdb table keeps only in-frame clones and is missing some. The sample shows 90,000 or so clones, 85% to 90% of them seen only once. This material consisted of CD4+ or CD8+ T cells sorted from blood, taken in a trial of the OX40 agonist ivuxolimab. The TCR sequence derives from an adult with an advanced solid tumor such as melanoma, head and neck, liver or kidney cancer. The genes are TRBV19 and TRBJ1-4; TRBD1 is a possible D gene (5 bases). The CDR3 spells CASSGGFQAGREKLFF. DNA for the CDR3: TGTGCCAGTTCTGGGGGTTTTCAGGCCGGTCGGGAAAAACTGTTTTTT.